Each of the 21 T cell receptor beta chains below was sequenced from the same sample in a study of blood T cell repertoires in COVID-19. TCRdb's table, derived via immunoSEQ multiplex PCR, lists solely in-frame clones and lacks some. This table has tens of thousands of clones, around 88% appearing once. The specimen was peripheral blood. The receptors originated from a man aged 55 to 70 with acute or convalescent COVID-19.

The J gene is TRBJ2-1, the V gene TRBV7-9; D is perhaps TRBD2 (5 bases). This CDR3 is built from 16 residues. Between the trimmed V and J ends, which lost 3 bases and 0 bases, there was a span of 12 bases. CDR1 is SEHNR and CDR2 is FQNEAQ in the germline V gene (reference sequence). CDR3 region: CASSLADYSSYNEQFF. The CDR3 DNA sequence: TGTGCCAGCAGCTTGGCCGACTACAGCTCCTACAATGAGCAGTTCTTC.

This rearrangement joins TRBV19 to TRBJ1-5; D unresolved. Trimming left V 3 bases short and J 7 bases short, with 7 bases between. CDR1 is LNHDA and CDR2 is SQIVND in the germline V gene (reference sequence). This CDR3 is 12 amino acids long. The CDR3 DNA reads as TGTGCCAGTAGTATGGTTCAGCAGCCCCAGCATTTT. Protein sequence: CASSMVQQPQHF.

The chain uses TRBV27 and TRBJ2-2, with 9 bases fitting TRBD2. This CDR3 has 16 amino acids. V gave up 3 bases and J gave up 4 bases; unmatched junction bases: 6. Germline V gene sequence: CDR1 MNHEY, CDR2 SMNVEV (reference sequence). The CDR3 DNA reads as TGTGCCAGCAGTTTTTTAGCGGGGGCCACCACCGGGGAGCTGTTTTTT. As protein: CASSFLAGATTGELFF.

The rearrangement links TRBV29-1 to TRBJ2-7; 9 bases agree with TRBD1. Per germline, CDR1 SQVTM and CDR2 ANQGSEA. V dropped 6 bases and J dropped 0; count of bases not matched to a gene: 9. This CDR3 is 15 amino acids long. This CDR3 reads CSVKSPGQGSYEQYF. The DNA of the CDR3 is TGCAGCGTGAAATCGCCGGGACAGGGCTCCTACGAGCAGTACTTC.

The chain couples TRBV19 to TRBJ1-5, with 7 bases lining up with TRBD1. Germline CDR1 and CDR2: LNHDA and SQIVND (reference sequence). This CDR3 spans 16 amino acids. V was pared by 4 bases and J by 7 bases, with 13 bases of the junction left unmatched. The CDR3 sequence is CASSTKTTGSVQPQHF. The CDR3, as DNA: TGTGCCAGTAGTACCAAAACGACAGGGTCTGTACAGCCCCAGCATTTT.

In DNA, the CDR3 is TGTGCCAGCAGTTCCGAGGGACAGGGAAAAAATCAGCCCCAGCATTTT. Translation: CASSSEGQGKNQPQHF. The gene calls are TRBV28 and TRBJ1-5, with 9 bases matching TRBD1. CDR1 is MDHEN, CDR2 SYDVKM, per germline. This CDR3 spans 16 amino acids. Trimming cost V 4 bases and J 4 bases; bases outside gene matches: 8.

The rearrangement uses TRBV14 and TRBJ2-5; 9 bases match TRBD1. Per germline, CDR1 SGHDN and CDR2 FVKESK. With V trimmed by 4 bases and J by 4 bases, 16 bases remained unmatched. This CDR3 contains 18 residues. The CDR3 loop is CASSPRRQGVRLGETQYF. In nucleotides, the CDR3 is TGTGCCAGCAGCCCCCGGAGACAGGGGGTTAGATTGGGAGAGACCCAGTACTTC.

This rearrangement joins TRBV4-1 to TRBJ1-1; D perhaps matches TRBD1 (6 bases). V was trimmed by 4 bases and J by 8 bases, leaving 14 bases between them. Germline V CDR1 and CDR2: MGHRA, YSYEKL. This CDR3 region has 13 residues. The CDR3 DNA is TGCGCCAGCAGCCTCAGACCCGGGACAGAAGCTTTCTTT. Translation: CASSLRPGTEAFF.

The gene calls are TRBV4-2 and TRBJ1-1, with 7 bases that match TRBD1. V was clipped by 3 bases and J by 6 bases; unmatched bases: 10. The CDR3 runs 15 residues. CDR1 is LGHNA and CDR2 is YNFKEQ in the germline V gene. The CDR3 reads CASSHQGDGGAEAFF. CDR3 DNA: TGTGCCAGCAGCCATCAGGGGGACGGTGGCGCTGAAGCTTTCTTT.

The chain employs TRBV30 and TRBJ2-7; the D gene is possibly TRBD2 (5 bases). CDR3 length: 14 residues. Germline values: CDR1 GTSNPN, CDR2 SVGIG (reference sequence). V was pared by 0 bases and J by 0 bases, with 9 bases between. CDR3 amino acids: CAWSVRGNSYEQYF. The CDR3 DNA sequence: TGTGCCTGGAGTGTTCGGGGAAACTCCTACGAGCAGTACTTC.

CDR3 bases: TGTGCCAGTAGTAAGGACCCCGGGAGAGGCAATCAGCCCCAGCATTTT. Its translation: CASSKDPGRGNQPQHF. The gene calls are TRBV19 and TRBJ1-5; D gene ambiguous. This CDR3 has 16 amino acids. Between the trimmed V and J ends, which lost 4 bases and 2 bases, there was a span of 15 bases. Germline-derived CDR1 and CDR2 are LNHDA and SQIVND (reference sequence).

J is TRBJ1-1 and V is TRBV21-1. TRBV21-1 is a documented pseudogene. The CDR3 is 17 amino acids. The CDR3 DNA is TGTGCCAGCAGCAAAATTCGGGATCGCTCAACCAACACTGAAGCTTTCTTT. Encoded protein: CASSKIRDRSTNTEAFF.

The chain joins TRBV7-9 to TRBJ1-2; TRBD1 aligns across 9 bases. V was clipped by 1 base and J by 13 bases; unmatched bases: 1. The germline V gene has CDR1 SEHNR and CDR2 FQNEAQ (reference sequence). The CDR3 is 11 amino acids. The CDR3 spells CASSLVDRGTF. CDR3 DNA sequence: TGTGCCAGCAGCTTAGTGGACAGGGGCACCTTC.

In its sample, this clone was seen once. DNA of the CDR3: TGTGCCAGTAGTATAGCTGGGAGCGGGAGGGCCAATGAGCAGTTCTTC. Residues: CASSIAGSGRANEQFF. This rearrangement joins TRBV19 to TRBJ2-1, with 10 bases matching TRBD2. There are 16 residues in the CDR3. Germline CDR1 LNHDA, CDR2 SQIVND (reference sequence). J lost 6 bases, V lost 1 base, and 6 bases had no gene match.

CDR3 loop: CASSDSGFQSPLHF. The CDR3 nucleotides are TGTGCCAGCAGCGACTCTGGATTTCAATCACCCCTCCACTTT. The rearrangement uses TRBV25-1 and TRBJ1-6; D unclear. Trimming stripped 6 bases from V and 10 bases from J, with 16 bases between. In germline, CDR1 is MGHDK, CDR2 SYGVNS. This CDR3 is 14 amino acids long.

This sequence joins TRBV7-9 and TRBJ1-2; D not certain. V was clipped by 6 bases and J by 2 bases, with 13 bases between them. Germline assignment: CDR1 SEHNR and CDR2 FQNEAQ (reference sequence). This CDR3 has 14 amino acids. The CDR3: CASRLSSTNYGYTF. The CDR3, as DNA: TGTGCCAGCAGACTGTCTAGCACCAACTATGGCTACACCTTC.

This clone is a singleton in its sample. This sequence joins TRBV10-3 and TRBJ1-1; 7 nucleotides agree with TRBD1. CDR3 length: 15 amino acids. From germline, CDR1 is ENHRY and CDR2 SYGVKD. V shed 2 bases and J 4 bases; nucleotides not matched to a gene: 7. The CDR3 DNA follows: TGTGCCATCAGTGAGATACAGGGGAGGAGCACTGAAGCTTTCTTT. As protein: CAISEIQGRSTEAFF.

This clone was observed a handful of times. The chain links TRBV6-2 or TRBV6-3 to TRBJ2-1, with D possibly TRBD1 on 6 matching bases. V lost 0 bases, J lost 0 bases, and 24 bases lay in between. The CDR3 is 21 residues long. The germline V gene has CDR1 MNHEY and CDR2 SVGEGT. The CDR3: CASSYSGRRPVRGNSYNEQFF. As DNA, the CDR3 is TGTGCCAGCAGTTACTCAGGCAGACGACCAGTAAGGGGGAACTCCTACAATGAGCAGTTCTTC.

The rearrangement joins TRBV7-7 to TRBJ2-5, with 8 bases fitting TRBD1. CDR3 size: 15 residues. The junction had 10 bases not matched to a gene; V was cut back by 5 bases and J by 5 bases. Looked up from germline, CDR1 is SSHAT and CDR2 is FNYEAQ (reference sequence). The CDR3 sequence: CASSPWTGRIETQYF. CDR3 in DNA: TGTGCCAGCAGCCCATGGACAGGGAGGATCGAGACCCAGTACTTC.

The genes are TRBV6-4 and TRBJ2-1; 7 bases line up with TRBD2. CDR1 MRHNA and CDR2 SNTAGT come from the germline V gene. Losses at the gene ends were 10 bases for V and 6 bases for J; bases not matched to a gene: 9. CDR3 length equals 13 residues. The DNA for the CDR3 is TGTGCCACTTGCGGGGGTAGTGGCAATGAGCAGTTCTTC. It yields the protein CATCGGSGNEQFF.

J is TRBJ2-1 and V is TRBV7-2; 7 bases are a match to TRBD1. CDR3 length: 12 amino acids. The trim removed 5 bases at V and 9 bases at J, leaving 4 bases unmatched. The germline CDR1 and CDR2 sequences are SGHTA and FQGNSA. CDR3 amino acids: CASSRDRFEQFF. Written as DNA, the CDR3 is TGTGCCAGCAGCCGGGACAGATTTGAGCAGTTCTTC.